What follows is one TCR beta chain and its context. Its antigen remains unidentified. Via MiXCR, TCRdb re-called the 5' RACE reads, giving one row per CDR3 protein. The data contain 400,000 to 500,000 distinct CDR3 sequences, 14% of them singletons. This entry belongs to a study of identical twins. The trim removed 7 bases at V and 5 bases at J, leaving 9 bases unmatched. In germline, CDR1 is SNHLY, CDR2 FYNNEI. The CDR3 contains 15 residues. Whole-study findings and limits: Compared with unrelated sharing, twin-shared out-of-frame alpha sequences had more low-probability sequences.

The data also belong to a second study, concerning yellow fever vaccine responses in identical twins.

The V and J genes are TRBV2 and TRBJ1-5; 9 nucleotides match TRBD1. The source of this sequence is a woman aged 18-29 years in good health. Sequenced: CD4+ T cells sorted from blood. The CDR3 DNA follows: TGTGCCAGCACCGGAACAGGGGGCTTGGATCAGCCCCAGCATTTT. Translating it yields CASTGTGGLDQPQHF. The full variable domain, in which reference TRBV2 and TRBJ1-5 provide the parts outside the CDR3, is EPEVTQTPSHQVTQMGQEVILRCVPISNHLYFYWYRQILGQKVEFLVSFYNNEISEKSEIFDDQFSVERPDGSNFTLKIRSTKLEDSAMYFCASTGTGGLDQPQHFGDGTRLSIL.